These 11 T cell receptor beta chains were sequenced from one sample in a study of cytomegalovirus exposure and HLA in healthy donors. The PCR contained 60 Vbeta and 13 Jbeta primers. Profiled with immunoSEQ multiplex PCR; TCRdb holds only in-frame clones, not every one. In the table there are fewer than 120,000 clones, less than 85% of which are singletons. Sequenced: PBMCs. The receptor set was obtained from a man younger than 40 in good health and CMV-seropositive.

A remark on this clone: Other DNA variants within this sample encode the same CDR3. The genes are TRBV19 and TRBJ1-1; D not resolved. Germline CDR1 is LNHDA and CDR2 is SQIVND (reference sequence). The germline V and J ends were trimmed by 1 base and 0 bases, with 9 bases remaining between them. The CDR3 is made up of 15 amino acids. CDR3 in amino acids: CASSIGTGLNTEAFF. The CDR3 coding sequence is TGTGCCAGTAGTATAGGGACGGGATTGAACACTGAAGCTTTCTTT.

The count of this clone is one. The chain combines TRBV6-5 with TRBJ1-3; D is ambiguous. Germline assignment: CDR1 MNHEY and CDR2 SVGAGI. The CDR3 loop spans 14 amino acids. V lost 6 bases, J lost 4 bases, and 13 bases lay in between. The CDR3 loop reads CASSPGFPGNTIYF. The CDR3, as DNA: TGTGCCAGCAGCCCAGGATTTCCCGGAAACACCATATATTTT.

The chain combines TRBV7-2 with TRBJ2-5; 8 bases align to TRBD2. With the DNA end fitting TRBJ2-7 better, the J assignment may be wrong. This CDR3 spans 17 amino acids. Germline CDR1 SGHTA, CDR2 FQGNSA. The CDR3: CASSLVVGGGSSYEQYF. The DNA of the CDR3 is TGTGCCAGCAGCTTAGTGGTGGGCGGGGGGAGCTCCTACGAGCAGTACTTC.

The chain recombines TRBV10-3 with TRBJ1-1; D possibly corresponds to TRBD1 (6 bases). Germline CDR1 is ENHRY and CDR2 is SYGVKD. Trimming shortened V by 5 bases and J by 0 bases, and 13 bases separated the two germline ends. The CDR3 extends over 15 amino acids. In DNA, the CDR3 is TGTGCCATCAGTAACAGGGAATCAATGAACACTGAAGCTTTCTTT. This codes for CAISNRESMNTEAFF.

V is TRBV7-3 and J is TRBJ2-5; 7 bases agree with TRBD2. V lost 2 bases and J lost 5; bases outside the gene matches: 8. CDR1 is SGHTA and CDR2 is FQGTGA in the germline V gene. There are 15 residues in the CDR3. CDR3 in DNA: TGTGCCAGCAGCTTATCAGCGGGGAGTGGTGAGACCCAGTACTTC. This sequence encodes CASSLSAGSGETQYF. Full variable domain (rest looked up from reference TRBV7-3 and TRBJ2-5): GAGVSQTPSNKVTEKGKYVELRCDPISGHTALYWYRQSLGQGPEFLIYFQGTGAADDSGLPNDRFFAVRPEGSVSTLKIQRTERGDSAVYLCASSLSAGSGETQYFGPGTRLLVL.

V usage is TRBV27 and J usage is TRBJ2-5; no clear D gene. The CDR3 loop spans 14 amino acids. CDR1 is MNHEY, CDR2 SMNVEV, per germline (reference sequence). Trimming removed 5 bases from V and 5 bases from J, with 15 bases in between. This CDR3 is CASSRPGVGETQYF. For the CDR3, the DNA is TGTGCCAGCAGTCGACCTGGAGTTGGGGAGACCCAGTACTTC.

This clone appeared a few times. V is TRBV19 and J is TRBJ1-6; 7 nucleotides line up with TRBD1. The V gene's germline CDR1 is LNHDA and CDR2 SQIVND (reference sequence). The V segment lost 4 bases and the J segment 4 bases; nucleotides outside the gene matches: 7. The CDR3 has 16 amino acids. The CDR3 bases are TGTGCCAGTAGTACCGGGACAGAGATTTATAATTCACCCCTCCACTTT. Residues: CASSTGTEIYNSPLHF.

The rearrangement uses TRBV5-4 and TRBJ2-5; D may be TRBD1 (6 bases). Germline CDR1 reads SGHNT; CDR2 reads YYREEE (reference sequence). Trimming pared 0 bases from V and 3 bases from J, leaving 6 bases between. The CDR3 is 13 residues long. CDR3 bases: TGTGCCAGCAGCTTGGGGACAGAAGAGACCCAGTACTTC. This sequence encodes CASSLGTEETQYF. Full variable domain (outside the CDR3, taken from reference TRBV5-4 and TRBJ2-5): ETGVTQSPTHLIKTRGQQVTLRCSSQSGHNTVSWYQQALGQGPQFIFQYYREEENGRGNFPPRFSGLQFPNYSSELNVNALELDDSALYLCASSLGTEETQYFGPGTRLLVL.

J is TRBJ1-1 and V is TRBV28; maybe TRBD1 (6 bases). Trimming took off 5 bases at V and 1 base at J, with 8 bases between the two ends. The CDR3 has 13 residues. CDR1 and CDR2 from the germline V gene are MDHEN and SYDVKM. CDR3 DNA: TGTGCCAGCAGTCAGGGACAGAACACTGAAGCTTTCTTT. It yields the protein CASSQGQNTEAFF.

This clone was found a few times. The rearrangement joins TRBV19 to TRBJ1-5, with a tentative D call TRBD1 (6 bases). There are 14 residues in the CDR3. Germline V gene sequence: CDR1 LNHDA, CDR2 SQIVND (reference sequence). V was shortened by 7 bases and J by 5 bases, with 15 bases between the two germline ends. The chain's CDR3 is CASTPRDTYQPQHF. CDR3 in DNA: TGTGCCAGTACCCCCCGGGACACCTATCAGCCCCAGCATTTT.

This clone was recorded once. J is TRBJ2-5 and V is TRBV6-1, with D perhaps TRBD1 (5 bases). The DNA end is more similar to TRBJ2-7, so the J call may be wrong. Looked up from germline, CDR1 is MNHNS and CDR2 is SASEGT. The CDR3 extends over 13 amino acids. CDR3 DNA: TGTGCCAGCAGGTGGGGCACCTCCTACGAGCAGTACTTC. Its translation is CASRWGTSYEQYF.